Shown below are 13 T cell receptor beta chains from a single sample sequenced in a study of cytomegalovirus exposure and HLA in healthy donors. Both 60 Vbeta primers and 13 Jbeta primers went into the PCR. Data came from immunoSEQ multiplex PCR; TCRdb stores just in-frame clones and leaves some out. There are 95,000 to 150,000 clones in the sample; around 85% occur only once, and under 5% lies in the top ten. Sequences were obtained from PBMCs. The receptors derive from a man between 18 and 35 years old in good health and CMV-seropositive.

The chain's CDR3 is CSGLAGGYTGELFF. The CDR3 DNA reads as TGCAGCGGACTAGCGGGGGGGTACACCGGGGAGCTGTTTTTT. The genes are TRBV29-1 and TRBJ2-2; 14 bases line up with TRBD2. The germline V gene has CDR1 SQVTM and CDR2 ANQGSEA. The CDR3 has 14 amino acids. With 7 bases clipped from V and 3 bases from J, the junction kept 1 base outside the gene matches.

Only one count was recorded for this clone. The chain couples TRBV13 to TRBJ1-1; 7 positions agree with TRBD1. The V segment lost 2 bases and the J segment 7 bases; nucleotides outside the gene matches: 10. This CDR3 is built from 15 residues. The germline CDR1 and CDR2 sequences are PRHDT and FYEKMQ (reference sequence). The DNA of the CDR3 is TGTGCCAGCAGCTTAACGGTAGGGGGCAGGGATGAAGCTTTCTTT. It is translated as CASSLTVGGRDEAFF.

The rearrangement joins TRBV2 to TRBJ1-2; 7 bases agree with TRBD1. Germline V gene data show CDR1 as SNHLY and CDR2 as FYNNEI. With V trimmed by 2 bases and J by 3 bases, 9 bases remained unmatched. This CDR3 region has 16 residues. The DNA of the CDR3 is TGTGCCAGCAGTGAACCCGACAGGGCAGTTGACTATGGCTACACCTTC. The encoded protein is CASSEPDRAVDYGYTF.

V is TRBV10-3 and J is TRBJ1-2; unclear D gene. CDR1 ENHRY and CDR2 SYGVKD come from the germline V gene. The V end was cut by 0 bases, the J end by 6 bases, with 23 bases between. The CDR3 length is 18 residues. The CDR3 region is CAISESKAETITHHGYTF. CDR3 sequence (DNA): TGTGCCATCAGTGAGTCGAAGGCGGAGACTATAACCCACCATGGCTACACCTTC.

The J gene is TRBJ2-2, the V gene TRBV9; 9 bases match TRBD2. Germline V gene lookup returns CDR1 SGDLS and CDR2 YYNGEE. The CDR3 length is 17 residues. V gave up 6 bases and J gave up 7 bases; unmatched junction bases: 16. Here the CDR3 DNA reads TGTGCCAGCACGAATGCGGGGGGGGGCCACCAAGGCGGGGAGCTGTTTTTT. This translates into CASTNAGGGHQGGELFF. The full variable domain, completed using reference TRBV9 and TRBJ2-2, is DSGVTQTPKHLITATGQRVTLRCSPRSGDLSVYWYQQSLDQGLQFLIQYYNGEERAKGNILERFSAQQFPDLHSELNLSSLELGDSALYFCASTNAGGGHQGGELFFGEGSRLTVL.

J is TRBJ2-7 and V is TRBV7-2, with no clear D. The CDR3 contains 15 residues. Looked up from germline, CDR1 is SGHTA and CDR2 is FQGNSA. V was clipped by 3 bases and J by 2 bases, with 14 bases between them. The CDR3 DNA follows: TGTGCCAGCAGCTTTGATCTAGGCTCAACCTACGAGCAGTACTTC. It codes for CASSFDLGSTYEQYF.

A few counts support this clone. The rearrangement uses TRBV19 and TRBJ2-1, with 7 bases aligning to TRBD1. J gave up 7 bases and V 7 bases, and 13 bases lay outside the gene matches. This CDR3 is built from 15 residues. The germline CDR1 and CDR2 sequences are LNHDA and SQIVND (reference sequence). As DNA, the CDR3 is TGTGCCAGTACCCTCCTAGGGGGCTACCCGAATGAGCAGTTCTTC. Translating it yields CASTLLGGYPNEQFF.

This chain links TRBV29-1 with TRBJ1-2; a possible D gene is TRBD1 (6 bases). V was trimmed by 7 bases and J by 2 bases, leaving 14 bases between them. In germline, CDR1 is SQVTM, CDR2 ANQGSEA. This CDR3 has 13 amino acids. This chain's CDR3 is CSAVTGSNYGYTF. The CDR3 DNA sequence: TGCAGCGCTGTGACAGGATCAAACTATGGCTACACCTTC. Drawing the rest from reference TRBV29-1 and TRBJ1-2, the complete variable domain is SAVISQKPSRDICQRGTSLTIQCQVDSQVTMMFWYRQQPGQSLTLIATANQGSEATYESGFVIDKFPISRPNLTFSTLTVSNMSPEDSSIYLCSAVTGSNYGYTFGSGTRLTVV.

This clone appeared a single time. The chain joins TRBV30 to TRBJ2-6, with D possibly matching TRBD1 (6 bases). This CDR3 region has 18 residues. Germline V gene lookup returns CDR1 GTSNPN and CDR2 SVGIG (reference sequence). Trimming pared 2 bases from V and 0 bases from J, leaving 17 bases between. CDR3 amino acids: CAWSPLGTTYSGANVLTF. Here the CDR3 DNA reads TGTGCCTGGAGTCCCCTCGGGACAACTTACTCTGGGGCCAACGTCCTGACTTTC.

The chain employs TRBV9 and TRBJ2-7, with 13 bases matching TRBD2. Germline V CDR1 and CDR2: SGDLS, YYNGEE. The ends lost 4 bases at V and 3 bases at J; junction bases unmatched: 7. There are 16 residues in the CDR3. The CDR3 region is CASSRRLAGGFYEQYF. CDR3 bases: TGTGCCAGCAGCAGAAGACTAGCGGGAGGTTTCTACGAGCAGTACTTC.

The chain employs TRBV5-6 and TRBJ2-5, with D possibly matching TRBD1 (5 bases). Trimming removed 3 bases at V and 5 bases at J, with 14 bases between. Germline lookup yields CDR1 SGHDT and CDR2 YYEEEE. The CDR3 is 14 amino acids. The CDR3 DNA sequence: TGTGCCAGCAGCTCAGCTGGGGCGGCGGAGACCCAGTACTTC. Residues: CASSSAGAAETQYF.

CDR3 region: CASSYSRGGSGYGYTF. CDR3 coding DNA: TGTGCCAGCAGTTACTCCAGGGGAGGGAGTGGCTATGGCTACACCTTC. The chain uses TRBV6-5 and TRBJ1-2, with D maybe TRBD1 (6 bases). Germline assignment: CDR1 MNHEY and CDR2 SVGAGI. Between the trimmed V and J ends, which lost 0 bases and 4 bases, there was a span of 15 bases. CDR3 length equals 16 residues.

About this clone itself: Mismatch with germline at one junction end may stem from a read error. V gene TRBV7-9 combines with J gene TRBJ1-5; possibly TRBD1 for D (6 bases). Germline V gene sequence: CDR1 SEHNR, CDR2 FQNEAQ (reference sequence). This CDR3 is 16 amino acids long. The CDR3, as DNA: TGTTCCAGCAGCGACCTCATCAGGGGCTTTTATCAGCCCCAGCATTTT. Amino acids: CSSSDLIRGFYQPQHF.